This TCR beta chain was identified during a study of blood T cell repertoires in COVID-19. Study background: COVID-19 samples from acute and convalescent phases originated in the United States, Italy and Spain. PBMCs, B-cell-depleted T cells, or T cells provided the cDNA or gDNA that made up the material.

Trimming stripped 3 bases from V and 6 bases from J, with 18 bases between. This CDR3 contains 15 residues. CDR1 SGHTA and CDR2 FQGNSA come from the germline V gene. As processed by the authors: Reference gene primer amplification gave nucleated cell count estimates. TCRdb's copy holds only in-frame clones and misses some; the assay was immunoSEQ multiplex PCR. The D gene and trimming were derived from the DNA, and the V and J assignments and clone size from that table. The table lists some 110,000 clones, around 74% of them singletons, with approximately 19% in the top ten. The sample consisted of peripheral blood. The V call is TRBV7-2, the J call TRBJ2-7, with D perhaps matching TRBD2 (7 bases). This clonotype was sampled from a woman between 70 and 85 years old with acute or convalescent COVID-19. Written as DNA, the CDR3 is TGTGCCAGCAGCTTGGGCGGACTAGGGGGACGCGAGCAGTACTTC. Protein sequence: CASSLGGLGGREQYF.